What follows are 3 T cell receptor beta chains derived from one specimen sequenced in a study of blood T cell repertoires in COVID-19. Produced via immunoSEQ multiplex PCR; TCRdb's table is partial and in-frame only. This sample has 350,000 to 450,000 clones, with approximately 91% found just once. Sample: PBMCs or T cells enriched from blood (not recorded which). The receptors come from a woman aged 18-29 years who had been exposed to COVID-19.

The chain links TRBV28 to TRBJ1-4; a weak D match, TRBD1 (5 bases). Trimming shortened V by 6 bases and J by 2 bases, and 13 bases separated the two germline ends. Germline lookup yields CDR1 MDHEN and CDR2 SYDVKM. The length of the CDR3 is 15 residues. The CDR3 region is CASRVTTGTNEKLFF. CDR3 sequence (DNA): TGTGCCAGCAGAGTAACTACAGGCACTAATGAAAAACTGTTTTTT.

The chain links TRBV28 to TRBJ1-2; D may be TRBD1 (6 bases). Per the germline V gene, CDR1 is MDHEN and CDR2 is SYDVKM. CDR3 length: 14 amino acids. V was pared by 3 bases and J by 5 bases, with 13 bases between. CDR3 sequence reads: CASSFWGRGYGYTF. The DNA of the CDR3 is TGTGCCAGCAGTTTCTGGGGGCGCGGGTATGGCTACACCTTC.

The gene calls are TRBV3-1 (or the pseudogene TRBV3-2) and TRBJ2-3, with 8 nucleotides matching TRBD2. CDR3 length equals 17 residues. J was trimmed by 6 bases and V by 2 bases; bases with no gene match: 13. Per the germline V gene, CDR1 is LGHDT and CDR2 is YNNKEL (reference sequence). The chain's CDR3 is CASSQPTLSGSLDTQYF. In DNA, the CDR3 is TGTGCCAGCAGCCAACCAACCCTCAGCGGGAGTTTGGATACGCAGTATTTT.